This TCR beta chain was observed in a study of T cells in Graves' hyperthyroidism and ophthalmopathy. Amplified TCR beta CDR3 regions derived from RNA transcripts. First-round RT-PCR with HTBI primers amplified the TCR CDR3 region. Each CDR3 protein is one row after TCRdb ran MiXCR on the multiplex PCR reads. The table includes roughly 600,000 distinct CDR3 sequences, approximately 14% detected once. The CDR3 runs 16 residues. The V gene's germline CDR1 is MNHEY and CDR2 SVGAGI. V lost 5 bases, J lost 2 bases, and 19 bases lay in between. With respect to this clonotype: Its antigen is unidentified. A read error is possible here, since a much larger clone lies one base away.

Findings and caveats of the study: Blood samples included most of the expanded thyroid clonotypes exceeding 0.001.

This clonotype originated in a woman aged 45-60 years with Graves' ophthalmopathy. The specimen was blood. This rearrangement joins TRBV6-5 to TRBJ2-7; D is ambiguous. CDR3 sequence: CASSHYSVGSTYEQYF. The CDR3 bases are TGTGCCAGCAGTCACTACTCCGTCGGCAGTACCTACGAGCAGTACTTC.